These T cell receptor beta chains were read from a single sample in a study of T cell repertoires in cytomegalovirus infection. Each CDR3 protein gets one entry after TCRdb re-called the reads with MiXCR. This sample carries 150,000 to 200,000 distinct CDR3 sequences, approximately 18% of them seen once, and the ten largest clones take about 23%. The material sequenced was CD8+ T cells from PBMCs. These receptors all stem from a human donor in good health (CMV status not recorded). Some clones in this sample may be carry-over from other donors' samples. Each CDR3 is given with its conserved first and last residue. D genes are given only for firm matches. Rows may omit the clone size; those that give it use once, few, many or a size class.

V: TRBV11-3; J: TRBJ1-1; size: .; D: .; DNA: TGTGCCAGCAGCTTAGATCAGGGCACTGAAGCTTTCTTT; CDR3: CASSLDQGTEAFF
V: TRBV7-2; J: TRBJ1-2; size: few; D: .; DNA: TGTGCCAGCAGCCCCCACGGGAGCCTTTACTATGGCTACACCTTC; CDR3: CASSPHGSLYYGYTF
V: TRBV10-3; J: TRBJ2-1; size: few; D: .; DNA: TGTGCCCCCGGGTTAGATACCTACAATGAGCAGTTCTTC; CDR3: CAPGLDTYNEQFF
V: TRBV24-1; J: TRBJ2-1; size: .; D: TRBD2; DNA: TGTGCCACCAGTGATTTGTCAGAGCGGGGGGGCCGGTTCTTC; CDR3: CATSDLSERGGRFF
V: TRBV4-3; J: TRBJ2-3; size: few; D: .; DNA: TGCGCCAGCAGCCCTAGGGTGGGGACAGATACGCAGTATTTT; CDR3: CASSPRVGTDTQYF
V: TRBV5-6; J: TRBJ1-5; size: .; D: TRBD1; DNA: TGTGCCAGCAGCTCGGGACAGAGCGATCAGCCCCAGCATTTT; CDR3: CASSSGQSDQPQHF
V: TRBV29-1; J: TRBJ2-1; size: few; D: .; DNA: TGCAGCGTTGGGGGGCTTTACAATGAGCAGTTCTTC; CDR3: CSVGGLYNEQFF
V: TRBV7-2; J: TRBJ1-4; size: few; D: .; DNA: TGTGCCAGCAGCTTGGGGAATGAAAAACTGTTTTTT; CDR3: CASSLGNEKLFF
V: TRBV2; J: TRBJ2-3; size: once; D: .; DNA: TGTGCCAGACGAGGGGAGTCCACAGATACGCAGTATTTT; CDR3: CARRGESTDTQYF
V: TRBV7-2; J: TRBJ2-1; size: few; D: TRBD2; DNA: TGTGCCAGCAGCTTAGCAGGGGCGGGGGGGCTTGGCAATGAGCAGTTCTTC; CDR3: CASSLAGAGGLGNEQFF
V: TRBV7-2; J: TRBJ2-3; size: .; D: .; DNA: TGTGCCAGCAGCTTATGGGGGGCGCAGACAGATACGCAGTATTTT; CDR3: CASSLWGAQTDTQYF
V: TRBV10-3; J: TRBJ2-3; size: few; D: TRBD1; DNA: TGTGCCATCAGTGACCGAGAAGCCGGGACAGGGAGGGCAGATACGCAGTATTTT; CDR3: CAISDREAGTGRADTQYF
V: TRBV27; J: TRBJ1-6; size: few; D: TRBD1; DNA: TGTGCCAGCAGTCTGGACAGGGATTCATCACCCCTCCACTTT; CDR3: CASSLDRDSSPLHF
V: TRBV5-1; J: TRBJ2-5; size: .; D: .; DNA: TGCGCCAGCAGCGAGGAGGTGATTCAAGAGACCCAGTACTTC; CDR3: CASSEEVIQETQYF
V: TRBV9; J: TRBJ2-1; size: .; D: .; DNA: TGTGCCAGCAGCAGAAACAGGGTAAGCTCCTACAATGAGCAGTTCTTC; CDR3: CASSRNRVSSYNEQFF
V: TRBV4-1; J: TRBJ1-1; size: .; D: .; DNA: TGCGCCAGCAGCCAAGACCAGGGGACGAACACTGAAGCTTTCTTT; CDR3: CASSQDQGTNTEAFF
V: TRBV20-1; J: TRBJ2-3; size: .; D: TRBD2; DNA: TGCAGTGCTAGCATGGGGGGGGTCGAAGATACGCAGTATTTT; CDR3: CSASMGGVEDTQYF
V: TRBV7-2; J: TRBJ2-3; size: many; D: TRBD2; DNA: TGTGCCAGCAGCTTAGGGATAGCGGGAACGAAAACCAAAAGCACAGATACGCAGTATTTT; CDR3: CASSLGIAGTKTKSTDTQYF
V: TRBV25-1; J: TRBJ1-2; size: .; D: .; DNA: TGTGCCAGCAGGAGGGCAGGGGAATTTACGGTCGGCGGCTACACCTTC; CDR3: CASRRAGEFTVGGYTF
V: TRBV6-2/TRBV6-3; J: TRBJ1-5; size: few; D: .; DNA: TGTGCCAGCAGTTGGATGGTGGGTAGCAATCAGCCCCAGCATTTT; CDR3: CASSWMVGSNQPQHF
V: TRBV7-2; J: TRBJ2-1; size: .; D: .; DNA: TGTGCCAGCAGCTACCGCCCCTACAGCGACAATGAGCAGTTCTTC; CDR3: CASSYRPYSDNEQFF
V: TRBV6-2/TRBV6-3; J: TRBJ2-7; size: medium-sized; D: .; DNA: TGTGCCAGCAGTTACCATTCAAAAAACTACGAGCAGTACTTC; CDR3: CASSYHSKNYEQYF
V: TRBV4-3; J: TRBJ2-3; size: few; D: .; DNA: TGCGCCAGCAGCCAAGAAGGGACTTCCACAGATACGCAGTATTTT; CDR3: CASSQEGTSTDTQYF
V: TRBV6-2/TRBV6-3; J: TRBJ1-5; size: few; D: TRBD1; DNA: TGTGCCAGCAGTTACTCGGACAGGGGGCTTCAGCCCCAGCATTTT; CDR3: CASSYSDRGLQPQHF
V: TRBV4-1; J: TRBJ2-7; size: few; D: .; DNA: TGCGCCAGCAGCCAAGAAGATTTTGTTCGCGAGCAGTACTTC; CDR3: CASSQEDFVREQYF
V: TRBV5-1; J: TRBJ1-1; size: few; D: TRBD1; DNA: TGCGCCAGCAGATTAGACAGGGTCGGCACTGAAGCTTTCTTT; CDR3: CASRLDRVGTEAFF
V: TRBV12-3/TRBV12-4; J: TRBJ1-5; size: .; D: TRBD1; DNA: TGTGCCAGCAGTTCCGACAGGGGGTCGCATCAGCCCCAGCATTTT; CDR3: CASSSDRGSHQPQHF
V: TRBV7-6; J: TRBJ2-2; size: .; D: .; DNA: TGTGCCAGCAGCTTAGCCCCTGCAGGGACGAACACCGGGGAGCTGTTTTTT; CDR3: CASSLAPAGTNTGELFF
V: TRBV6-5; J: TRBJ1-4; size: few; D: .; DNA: TGTGCCAGCAGTTACAGTAATGGTAATGAAAAACTGTTTTTT; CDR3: CASSYSNGNEKLFF
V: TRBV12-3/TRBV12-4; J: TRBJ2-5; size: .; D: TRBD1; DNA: TGTGCCAGCAGTTTTCGACAGGGTCAAGAGACCCAGTACTTC; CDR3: CASSFRQGQETQYF
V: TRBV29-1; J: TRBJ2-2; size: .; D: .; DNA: TGCAGCGTCAGGGGTCTCTCGGGGGAGCTGTTTTTT; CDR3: CSVRGLSGELFF
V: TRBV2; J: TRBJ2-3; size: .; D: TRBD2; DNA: TGTGCCAGAGCGGGAGAGAGCACAGATACGCAGTATTTT; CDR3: CARAGESTDTQYF
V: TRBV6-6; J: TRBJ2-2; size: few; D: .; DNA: TGTGCCAGCAGTTACTCAACGGGGTGGGGGGAGCTGTTTTTT; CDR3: CASSYSTGWGELFF
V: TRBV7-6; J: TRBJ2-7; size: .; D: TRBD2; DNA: TGTGCCAGCAGCAGGTCACGGGGGGGGCAAAGGGAGCAGTACTTC; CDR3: CASSRSRGGQREQYF
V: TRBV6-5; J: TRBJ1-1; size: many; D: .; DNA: TGTGCCAGCAGTCAGACATTGAACACTGAAGCTTTCTTT; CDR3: CASSQTLNTEAFF
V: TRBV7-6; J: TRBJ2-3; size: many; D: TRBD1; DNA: TGTGCCAGCAGTCTTACGCGACAGGGGACCTACACAGATACGCAGTATTTT; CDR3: CASSLTRQGTYTDTQYF
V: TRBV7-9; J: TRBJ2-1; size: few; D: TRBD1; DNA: TGTGCCACCCCGAAAGAGGCAGGGGGCTACAATGAGCAGTTCTTC; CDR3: CATPKEAGGYNEQFF
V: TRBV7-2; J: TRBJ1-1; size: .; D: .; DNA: TGTGCCAGCAGCTTAGGGGACCTGTACAGGACTCTAAGGGAAGCTTTCTTT; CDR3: CASSLGDLYRTLREAFF
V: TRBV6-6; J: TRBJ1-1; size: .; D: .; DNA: TGTGCCAGCAGCTTTTCCGCAGGGACAACTGAAGCTTTCTTT; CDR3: CASSFSAGTTEAFF